These 11 T cell receptor beta chains share one sample of origin, sequenced in a study of blood T cell repertoires in COVID-19. The method was immunoSEQ multiplex PCR; TCRdb's version includes in-frame clones alone and lacks a portion of them. The repertoire has around 110,000 clones, over 65% of them found once; the top ten carry roughly 2.4%. The sequencing input was peripheral blood. The receptor set was obtained from a man aged 25 to 45 with acute or convalescent COVID-19.

The chain joins TRBV7-8 to TRBJ2-5; 7 bases agree with TRBD1. Germline CDR1 reads SGHVS; CDR2 reads FQNEAQ. The J segment lost 2 bases and the V segment lost 3 bases, leaving 6 bases of the junction unmatched. The CDR3 is 15 amino acids. The chain's CDR3 is CASSFQGTEQETQYF. The DNA for the CDR3 is TGTGCCAGCAGCTTTCAAGGGACAGAACAAGAGACCCAGTACTTC.

V usage is TRBV6-4 and J usage is TRBJ2-7; 13 positions match TRBD2. Per germline, CDR1 MRHNA and CDR2 SNTAGT. The CDR3 totals 18 residues. The V and J ends lost 0 bases and 1 base, in that order; junction bases with no gene match: 6. For the CDR3, the DNA is TGTGCCAGCAGTGACTCGACTGGACTAGCGGGAGTTTCCTACGAGCAGTACGTC. Translating it yields CASSDSTGLAGVSYEQYV.

The gene calls are TRBV11-2 and TRBJ2-1; D is unresolved. Germline CDR1 is SGHAT and CDR2 is FQNNGV. Trimming removed 1 base from V and 8 bases from J, with 3 bases in between. This CDR3 is built from 11 residues. The CDR3 DNA reads TGTGCCAGCAGCTTAGCTGATGAGCAGTTCTTC. Residues: CASSLADEQFF.

The count of this clone is one. The V gene is TRBV7-3, the J gene TRBJ2-1, with D hard to call. The CDR3 covers 15 residues. Germline CDR1 SGHTA, CDR2 FQGTGA. Trimming cost V 3 bases and J 2 bases, with 11 bases left between them. DNA of the CDR3: TGTGCCAGCAGCTTGGGCGTTACACCCTACAATGAGCAGTTCTTC. It yields the protein CASSLGVTPYNEQFF.

The chain is built from TRBV18 and TRBJ1-1; 8 bases match TRBD1. The CDR3 sequence is 12 residues long. The germline V gene has CDR1 KGHSH and CDR2 LQKENI. V lost 4 bases, J lost 8 bases, and 3 bases stayed unmatched. CDR3 bases: TGTGCCAGCTCACACAGGGGGGCCGAAGCTTTCTTT. Protein sequence: CASSHRGAEAFF.

This rearrangement joins TRBV9 to TRBJ2-1, with 11 bases aligning to TRBD1. The CDR3 runs 16 residues. Germline CDR1 and CDR2: SGDLS and YYNGEE. J gave up 4 bases and V 2 bases, and 5 bases lay outside the gene matches. DNA of the CDR3: TGTGCCAGCAGCGTCCAGGACAGGGGGCTATACAATGAGCAGTTCTTC. Amino acids: CASSVQDRGLYNEQFF.

The chain couples TRBV7-3 to TRBJ2-5, with unresolved D. V shed 5 bases and J shed 4 bases, with 11 bases lying between them. This CDR3 is built from 13 residues. Germline assignment: CDR1 SGHTA and CDR2 FQGTGA. The CDR3 DNA sequence: TGTGCCAGCAGCCTAAGTCTATTAGAGACCCAGTACTTC. It specifies CASSLSLLETQYF.

The CDR3 here is CASSKRGSNGAFF. The CDR3 DNA reads TGTGCCAGCAGCAAAAGAGGCTCAAACGGGGCTTTCTTT. The V call is TRBV21-1, the J call TRBJ1-1. TRBV21-1 is tagged as a pseudogene. CDR3 length: 13 residues.

The chain couples TRBV4-3 to TRBJ1-3; 7 bases map to TRBD1. Germline trimming cut 0 bases from V and 4 bases from J; bases unmatched to any gene: 12. Germline loops: CDR1 LGHNA, CDR2 YSLEER. This CDR3 has 18 amino acids. CDR3 nucleotides: TGCGCCAGCAGCCAAGATTTGGTACCAGGGGGATCAGGAAACACCATATATTTT. Residues: CASSQDLVPGGSGNTIYF.

This chain joins TRBV27 and TRBJ1-2; the match to TRBD1 covers 7 bases. The CDR3 totals 13 residues. V lost 8 bases and J lost 7; bases outside the gene matches: 10. Germline CDR1 MNHEY, CDR2 SMNVEV (reference sequence). The CDR3 spells CASHKTGMPGYTF. For the CDR3, the DNA is TGTGCCAGCCATAAGACAGGGATGCCTGGCTACACCTTC.

The rearrangement links TRBV7-6 to TRBJ2-2; D uncertain. CDR3 size: 11 residues. Germline V gives CDR1 SGHVS, CDR2 FNYEAQ. The V end lost 6 bases, the J end lost 10 bases, and 9 bases lay between the germline ends. CDR3 amino acids: CASRERAELFF. DNA for the CDR3: TGTGCCAGCAGAGAAAGAGCGGAGCTGTTTTTT.